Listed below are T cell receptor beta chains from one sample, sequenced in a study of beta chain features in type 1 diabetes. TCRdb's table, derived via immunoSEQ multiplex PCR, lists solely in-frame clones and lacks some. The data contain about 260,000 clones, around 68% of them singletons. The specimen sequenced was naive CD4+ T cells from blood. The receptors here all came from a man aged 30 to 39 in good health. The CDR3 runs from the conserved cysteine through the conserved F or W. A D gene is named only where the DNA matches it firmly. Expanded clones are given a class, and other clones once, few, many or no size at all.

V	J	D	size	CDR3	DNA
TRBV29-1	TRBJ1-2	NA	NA	CSGSLVGYGYTF	TGCAGCGGGAGCTTGGTCGGCTATGGCTACACCTTC
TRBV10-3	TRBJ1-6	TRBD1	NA	CAIGTGSGSPLHF	TGTGCCATCGGGACAGGGTCGGGTTCACCCCTCCACTTT
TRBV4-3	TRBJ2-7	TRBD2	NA	CASSQELAEPYEQYF	TGCGCCAGCAGCCAAGAGCTAGCGGAGCCCTACGAGCAGTACTTC
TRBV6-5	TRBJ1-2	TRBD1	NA	CASRNRGALHGYTF	TGTGCCAGCAGGAACAGGGGGGCACTTCATGGCTACACCTTC
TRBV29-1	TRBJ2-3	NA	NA	CSVVLERGTDTQYF	TGCAGCGTTGTACTAGAGAGGGGCACAGATACGCAGTATTTT
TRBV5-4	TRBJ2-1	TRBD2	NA	CASSPRTSGAVGNEQFF	TGTGCCAGCAGCCCTCGGACTAGCGGGGCCGTAGGCAATGAGCAGTTCTTC
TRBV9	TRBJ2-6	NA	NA	CASSVVWDGSSTGANVLTF	TGTGCCAGCAGCGTAGTTTGGGACGGGTCGTCCACTGGGGCCAACGTCCTGACTTTC
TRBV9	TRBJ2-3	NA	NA	CASSVVGEGDTQYF	TGTGCCAGCAGCGTAGTAGGGGAAGGAGATACGCAGTATTTT
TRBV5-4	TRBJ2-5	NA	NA	CASSLQETQYF	TGTGCCAGCAGCCTGCAAGAGACCCAGTACTTC
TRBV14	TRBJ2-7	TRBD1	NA	CASSPGTGGFEQYF	TGTGCCAGCAGCCCCGGGACAGGGGGCTTCGAGCAGTACTTC
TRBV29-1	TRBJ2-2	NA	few	CSVRTGLNTGELFF	TGCAGCGTTCGCACAGGACTGAACACCGGGGAGCTGTTTTTT
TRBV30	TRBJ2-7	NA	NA	CAWKGFSYEQYF	TGTGCCTGGAAAGGTTTTTCCTACGAGCAGTACTTC
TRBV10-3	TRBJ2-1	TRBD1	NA	CATGQASYNEQFF	TGTGCCACCGGACAGGCCTCCTACAATGAGCAGTTCTTC
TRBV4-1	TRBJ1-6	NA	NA	CASSQGLRGPRFSPLHF	TGCGCCAGCAGCCAAGGATTACGGGGTCCCAGGTTTTCACCCCTCCACTTT
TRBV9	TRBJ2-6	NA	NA	CASSPLGTGANVLTF	TGTGCCAGCAGCCCCTTAGGAACTGGGGCCAACGTCCTGACTTTC
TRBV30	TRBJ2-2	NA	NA	CAWSTTRELFF	TGTGCCTGGAGCACCACCAGGGAGCTGTTTTTT
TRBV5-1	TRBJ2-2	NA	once	CASSLVRGPNTGELFF	TGCGCCAGCAGCTTGGTTCGGGGACCGAACACCGGGGAGCTGTTTTTT
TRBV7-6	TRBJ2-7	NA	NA	CASSPKGRGKYEQYF	TGTGCCAGCAGCCCAAAGGGACGAGGCAAATACGAGCAGTACTTC
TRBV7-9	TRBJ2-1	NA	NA	CASSLVVNEQFF	TGTGCCAGCAGCTTAGTGGTAAATGAGCAGTTCTTC
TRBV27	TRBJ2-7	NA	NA	CASNFYGEQYF	TGTGCCAGCAACTTCTACGGCGAGCAGTACTTC
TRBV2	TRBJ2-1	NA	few	CASSEALLMWQFF	TGTGCCAGCAGTGAAGCGCTTCTGATGTGGCAGTTCTTC
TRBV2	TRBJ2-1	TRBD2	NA	CASKETSGNNEQFF	TGTGCCAGCAAGGAGACTAGCGGGAACAATGAGCAGTTCTTC
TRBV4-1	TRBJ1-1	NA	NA	CASSLFQGNTEAFF	TGCGCCAGCAGCCTTTTTCAGGGGAACACTGAAGCTTTCTTT